The 22 T cell receptor beta chains below come from one sample, sequenced in a study of shared clonotypes between healthy human individuals. Naive CD8 cells comprised CD45RO-negative, CCR7-positively selected cells, excluding terminally differentiated effector memory CD45RA+ cells. Sequenced by immunoSEQ multiplex PCR; TCRdb stores in-frame clones only, minus some. Of about 2.1 million clones listed, approximately 92% are singletons. Sequences were obtained from naive CD8+ T cells from PBMCs. The source of these receptors is a man aged 18 to 30 in good health. Some clones in this sample may be carry-over from other donors' samples.

The rearrangement joins TRBV13 to TRBJ2-3; either TRBD1 or TRBD2 may fit D (5 bases each). Germline V gene lookup returns CDR1 PRHDT and CDR2 FYEKMQ (reference sequence). The CDR3 spans 15 residues. Trimming took 5 bases from V and 3 from J, leaving 15 bases between them. CDR3 residues: CASSNMRGDTDTQYF. CDR3 nucleotides: TGTGCCAGCAGCAATATGAGAGGGGATACAGATACGCAGTATTTT.

The chain recombines TRBV19 with TRBJ1-4; no clear D gene. Germline loops: CDR1 LNHDA, CDR2 SQIVND (reference sequence). Deletions cut 6 bases from V and 8 bases from J, with 19 bases between. The CDR3 extends over 15 amino acids. The CDR3: CASSPQTPAVEKLFF. The CDR3 DNA sequence: TGTGCCAGTAGCCCCCAGACACCGGCCGTGGAAAAACTGTTTTTT.

This rearrangement joins TRBV27 to TRBJ2-7; 9 bases match TRBD1. The germline V gene has CDR1 MNHEY and CDR2 SMNVEV (reference sequence). This CDR3 has 16 residues. J was trimmed by 7 bases and V by 7 bases; bases with no gene match: 17. The CDR3 loop is CASNPSRTGAVGEQYF. CDR3 coding DNA: TGTGCCAGCAACCCTTCCCGGACAGGGGCGGTAGGAGAGCAGTACTTC.

The V and J genes are TRBV4-3 and TRBJ2-5; the match to TRBD2 covers 8 bases. This CDR3 spans 19 amino acids. V gave up 0 bases and J gave up 5 bases; unmatched junction bases: 17. Germline V gives CDR1 LGHNA, CDR2 YSLEER. In DNA, the CDR3 is TGCGCCAGCAGCCAAGATAGGTCAGCGGGAGATAGGTGGTGGGAGACCCAGTACTTC. Residues: CASSQDRSAGDRWWETQYF.

The chain carries TRBV27 and TRBJ2-2; the D is unclear. The CDR3 is 13 residues long. V was clipped by 4 bases and J by 7 bases, with 10 bases between them. Germline V gives CDR1 MNHEY, CDR2 SMNVEV (reference sequence). In nucleotides, the CDR3 is TGTGCCAGCAGTTCCTATTGGGGCGGGGAGCTGTTTTTT. Protein product: CASSSYWGGELFF.

This chain joins TRBV7-8 and TRBJ2-7; 10 bases map to TRBD2. The J segment lost 3 bases and the V segment lost 5 bases, leaving 7 bases of the junction unmatched. From germline, CDR1 is SGHVS and CDR2 FQNEAQ. This CDR3 is 15 amino acids long. CDR3 loop: CASSTQLAGFYEQYF. As DNA, the CDR3 is TGTGCCAGCAGCACCCAACTAGCGGGATTCTACGAGCAGTACTTC.

The chain uses TRBV10-3 and TRBJ2-7, with 7 bases aligning to TRBD2. CDR1 ENHRY and CDR2 SYGVKD come from the germline V gene. V was clipped by 3 bases and J by 0 bases; unmatched bases: 5. The CDR3 extends over 15 amino acids. The CDR3 nucleotides read TGTGCCATCAGTGATGGGGGGGGGAGCTCCTACGAGCAGTACTTC. It encodes CAISDGGGSSYEQYF.

This CDR3 reads CASSMRLAGVSYEQYF. DNA for the CDR3: TGTGCCAGCAGCATGCGACTAGCGGGAGTATCCTACGAGCAGTACTTC. The V gene is TRBV7-2, the J gene TRBJ2-7, with 12 nucleotides matching TRBD2. The ends lost 5 bases at V and 1 base at J; junction bases unmatched: 6. Germline-derived CDR1 and CDR2 are SGHTA and FQGNSA. The CDR3 has 16 residues.

The chain couples TRBV19 to TRBJ2-5; D is perhaps TRBD1 or TRBD2 (5 bases each). The CDR3 contains 13 residues. V lost 3 bases to trimming and J lost 10 bases, with 15 bases between them. In germline, CDR1 is LNHDA, CDR2 SQIVND (reference sequence). The CDR3 spells CASSIWGSGDQYF. DNA for the CDR3: TGTGCCAGTAGTATCTGGGGGTCCGGGGACCAGTACTTC. Variable domain in full (rest from reference TRBV19 and TRBJ2-5): DGGITQSPKYLFRKEGQNVTLSCEQNLNHDAMYWYRQDPGQGLRLIYYSQIVNDFQKGDIAEGYSVSREKKESFPLTVTSAQKNPTAFYLCASSIWGSGDQYFGPGTRLLVL.

This clone was seen a handful of times. Additional DNA sequences in this sample encode the identical CDR3. The chain has TRBV30 and TRBJ1-1; D not resolved. Per germline, CDR1 GTSNPN and CDR2 SVGIG (reference sequence). Trimming left V 2 bases short and J 1 base short, with 5 bases between. The CDR3 contains 12 residues. CDR3 bases: TGTGCCTGGAGTATTGGGAACACTGAAGCTTTCTTT. It yields the protein CAWSIGNTEAFF.

The gene calls are TRBV15 and TRBJ2-3, with D uncertain. V was pared by 4 bases and J by 2 bases, with 13 bases between. The germline gives CDR1 LNHNV, CDR2 YYDKDF (reference sequence). The length of the CDR3 is 15 residues. CDR3 DNA sequence: TGTGCCACCAGCACTCTGGGATCTCTCACAGATACGCAGTATTTT. Translating gives CATSTLGSLTDTQYF.

The chain uses TRBV7-2 and TRBJ2-7, with TRBD1 matching over 9 bases. This CDR3 is built from 15 residues. CDR1 is SGHTA, CDR2 FQGNSA, per germline. V shed 5 bases and J 3 bases; nucleotides not matched to a gene: 8. Written as DNA, the CDR3 is TGTGCCAGCAGCCCCTGGGACAGGGTAGGCTACGAGCAGTACTTC. Protein sequence: CASSPWDRVGYEQYF.

The chain has TRBV7-3 and TRBJ2-7; TRBD2 is a possible D gene (6 bases). The germline V and J ends were trimmed by 2 bases and 9 bases, with 14 bases remaining between them. There are 13 residues in the CDR3. Germline V gene lookup returns CDR1 SGHTA and CDR2 FQGTGA. In nucleotides, the CDR3 is TGTGCCAGCAGCTTAGGCCTCGGGGGAAGGCAGTACTTC. This codes for CASSLGLGGRQYF.

This clone has only one observation. The V gene is TRBV9, the J gene TRBJ2-3; the match to TRBD2 covers 8 bases. CDR3 length: 18 amino acids. Trimming removed 3 bases from V and 2 bases from J; junction bases left unmatched: 14. The germline V gene has CDR1 SGDLS and CDR2 YYNGEE. CDR3 nucleotide sequence: TGTGCCAGCAGCGACTCCCAGAGGACTAGCAGACCCACAGATACGCAGTATTTT. It yields the protein CASSDSQRTSRPTDTQYF. The entire variable domain, with the rest obtained from reference TRBV9 and TRBJ2-3, is as follows: DSGVTQTPKHLITATGQRVTLRCSPRSGDLSVYWYQQSLDQGLQFLIQYYNGEERAKGNILERFSAQQFPDLHSELNLSSLELGDSALYFCASSDSQRTSRPTDTQYFGPGTRLTVL.

This chain uses TRBV27 with TRBJ2-7, with D possibly being TRBD2 (5 bases). The length of the CDR3 is 16 residues. Deletions cut 5 bases from V and 6 bases from J, with 23 bases between. CDR1 is MNHEY, CDR2 SMNVEV, per germline (reference sequence). CDR3 sequence: CASSPLGVGALFEQYF. The DNA of the CDR3 is TGTGCCAGCAGTCCCCTTGGGGTGGGAGCCCTCTTCGAGCAGTACTTC.

CDR3 residues: CASSPGRPYEQYF. The CDR3 DNA reads TGCGCCAGCAGCCCGGGACGGCCCTACGAGCAGTACTTC. The chain recombines TRBV5-1 with TRBJ2-7; perhaps D is TRBD1 or TRBD2 (5 bases each). The CDR3 consists of 13 residues. V lost 4 bases to trimming and J lost 2 bases, with 10 bases between them. Germline CDR1 is SGHRS and CDR2 is YFSETQ.

CDR3 sequence (DNA): TGTGCCAGCAGCGAGGACAGGTTTGGAGCTTTCTTT. Protein product: CASSEDRFGAFF. This chain uses TRBV7-9 with TRBJ1-1; 7 nucleotides match TRBD1. Germline values: CDR1 SEHNR, CDR2 FQNEAQ (reference sequence). Trimming took 5 bases from V and 10 from J; bases not matched to a gene: 7. The CDR3 is made up of 12 amino acids.

This clone was seen only a few times. The sample contains more than one DNA sequence encoding this CDR3. The chain combines TRBV27 with TRBJ2-1; either TRBD1 or TRBD2 may supply D (7 bases each). From germline, CDR1 is MNHEY and CDR2 SMNVEV (reference sequence). Trimming pared 2 bases from V and 7 bases from J, leaving 9 bases between. The CDR3 loop spans 13 amino acids. CDR3 amino acids: CASSLQGGNEQFF. The DNA for the CDR3 is TGTGCCAGCAGTTTACAGGGGGGGAATGAGCAGTTCTTC.

The J gene is TRBJ1-5, the V gene TRBV5-1, with TRBD1 as a possible D gene (5 bases). The CDR3 consists of 16 residues. Deletions cut 0 bases from V and 0 bases from J, with 10 bases between. Germline CDR1 is SGHRS and CDR2 is YFSETQ. The CDR3 region is CASSLGLGGSNQPQHF. For the CDR3, the DNA is TGCGCCAGCAGCTTGGGATTGGGGGGTAGCAATCAGCCCCAGCATTTT.

V usage is TRBV2 and J usage is TRBJ2-5; tentatively, D is TRBD2 (6 bases). The CDR3 consists of 14 residues. Trimming shortened V by 3 bases and J by 5 bases, and 13 bases separated the two germline ends. Germline loops: CDR1 SNHLY, CDR2 FYNNEI. DNA for the CDR3: TGTGCCAGCAGTGAGCGGGGAAGTTGGGAGACCCAGTACTTC. As protein: CASSERGSWETQYF.

For this clone: The sample holds other DNA sequences that translate to the same CDR3. The chain links TRBV7-9 to TRBJ1-1; TRBD1 aligns across 10 bases. The CDR3 is made up of 15 amino acids. The V gene's germline CDR1 is SEHNR and CDR2 FQNEAQ (reference sequence). The junction had 0 bases not matched to a gene; V was cut back by 1 base and J by 1 base. CDR3 DNA sequence: TGTGCCAGCAGCTTAGGGACAGGGGGGAACACTGAAGCTTTCTTT. It yields the protein CASSLGTGGNTEAFF.

The V call is TRBV19, the J call TRBJ2-7; TRBD1 matches at 7 bases. Trimming took 7 bases from V and 4 from J; bases not matched to a gene: 10. The V gene's germline CDR1 is LNHDA and CDR2 SQIVND (reference sequence). The CDR3 length is 14 residues. CDR3 in DNA: TGTGCCAGTATTGGGAAGAGGGGGCTTTACGAGCAGTACTTC. This sequence encodes CASIGKRGLYEQYF. Using reference TRBV19 and TRBJ2-7 for the parts outside the CDR3, the full variable domain is DGGITQSPKYLFRKEGQNVTLSCEQNLNHDAMYWYRQDPGQGLRLIYYSQIVNDFQKGDIAEGYSVSREKKESFPLTVTSAQKNPTAFYLCASIGKRGLYEQYFGPGTRLTVT.